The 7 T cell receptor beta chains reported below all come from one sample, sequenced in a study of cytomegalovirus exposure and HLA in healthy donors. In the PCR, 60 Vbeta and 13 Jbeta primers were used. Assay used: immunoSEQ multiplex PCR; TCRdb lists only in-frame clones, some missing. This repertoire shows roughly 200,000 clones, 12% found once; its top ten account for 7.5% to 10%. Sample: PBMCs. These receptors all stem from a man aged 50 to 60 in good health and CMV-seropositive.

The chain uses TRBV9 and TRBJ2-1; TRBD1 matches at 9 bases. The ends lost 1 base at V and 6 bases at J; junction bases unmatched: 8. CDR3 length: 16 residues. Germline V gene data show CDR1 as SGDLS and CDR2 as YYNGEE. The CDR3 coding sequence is TGTGCCAGCAGCGTACGATCTGGACAGGGGAGCAATGAGCAGTTCTTC. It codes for CASSVRSGQGSNEQFF.

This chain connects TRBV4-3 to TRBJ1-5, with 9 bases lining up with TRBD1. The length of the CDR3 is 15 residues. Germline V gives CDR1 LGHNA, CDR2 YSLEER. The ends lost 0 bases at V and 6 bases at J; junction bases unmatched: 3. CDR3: CASSQEQGAGQPQHF. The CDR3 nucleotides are TGCGCCAGCAGCCAAGAACAGGGGGCGGGTCAGCCCCAGCATTTT.

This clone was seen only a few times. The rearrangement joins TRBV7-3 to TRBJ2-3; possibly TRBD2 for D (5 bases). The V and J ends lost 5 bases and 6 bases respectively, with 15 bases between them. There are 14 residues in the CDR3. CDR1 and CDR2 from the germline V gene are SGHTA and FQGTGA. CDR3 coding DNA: TGTGCCAGCAGCAACTCCGCCCCGGGGGATACGCAGTATTTT. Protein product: CASSNSAPGDTQYF.

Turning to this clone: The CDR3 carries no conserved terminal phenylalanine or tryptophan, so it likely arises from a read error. CDR3 loop: CASSPRTGTEAFV. As DNA, the CDR3 is TGTGCCAGCAGCCCCCGGACAGGGACTGAAGCTTTCGTT. The rearrangement uses TRBV7-2 and TRBJ1-1; 8 nucleotides align to TRBD1. The CDR3 contains 13 residues. Germline-derived CDR1 and CDR2 are SGHTA and FQGNSA. V gave up 5 bases and J gave up 5 bases; unmatched junction bases: 4.

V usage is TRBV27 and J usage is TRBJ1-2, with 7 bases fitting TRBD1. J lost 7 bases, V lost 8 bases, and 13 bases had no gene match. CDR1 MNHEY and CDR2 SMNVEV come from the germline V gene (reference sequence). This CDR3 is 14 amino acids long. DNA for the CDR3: TGTGCCAGCGGCCAACAAGGGGGCGCAGGTGGCTACACCTTC. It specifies CASGQQGGAGGYTF.

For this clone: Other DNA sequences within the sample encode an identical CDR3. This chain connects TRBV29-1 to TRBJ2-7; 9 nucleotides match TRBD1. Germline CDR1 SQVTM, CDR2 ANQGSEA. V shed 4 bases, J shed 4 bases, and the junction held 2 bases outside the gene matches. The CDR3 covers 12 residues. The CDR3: CSVGGQGYEQYF. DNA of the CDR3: TGCAGCGTTGGTGGACAGGGGTACGAGCAGTACTTC.

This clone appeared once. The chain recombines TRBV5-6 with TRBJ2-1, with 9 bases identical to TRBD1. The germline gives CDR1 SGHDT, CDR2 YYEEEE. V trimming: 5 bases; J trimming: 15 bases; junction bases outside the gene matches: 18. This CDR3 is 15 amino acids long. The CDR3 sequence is CASRRGTGKSLNPFF. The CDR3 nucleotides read TGTGCCAGCAGACGCGGGACAGGGAAGTCCCTGAATCCGTTCTTC.